The 22 T cell receptor beta chains presented below share a single source sample, sequenced in a study of cytomegalovirus exposure and HLA in healthy donors. In the PCR, 60 Vbeta and 13 Jbeta primers were used. TCRdb's copy holds only in-frame clones and misses some; the assay was immunoSEQ multiplex PCR. This sample has about 120,000 clones, with 74% found just once. The sequencing sample was made of PBMCs. These receptors were taken from a man aged 40-50 years in good health and CMV-seropositive.

This chain uses TRBV21-1 with TRBJ2-7; TRBD2, the D gene given by the table, was not confirmed from the DNA. TRBV21-1 is flagged as a pseudogene. The CDR3 has 16 residues. The CDR3 sequence is CASSKVAKESAGEQYF. CDR3 coding DNA: TGTGCCAGCAGCAAAGTTGCGAAGGAGTCTGCGGGGGAGCAGTACTTC.

DNA for the CDR3: TGTGCCAGCAGCTTAGCTCCAGGGCCTAGGGAAAAACTGTTTTTT. It codes for CASSLAPGPREKLFF. J is TRBJ1-4 and V is TRBV7-2; D perhaps matches TRBD1 (5 bases). Trimming stripped 0 bases from V and 8 bases from J, with 13 bases between. From germline, CDR1 is SGHTA and CDR2 FQGNSA. CDR3 size: 15 residues.

The chain uses TRBV19 and TRBJ2-2; TRBD1 aligns across 11 bases. Germline CDR1 reads LNHDA; CDR2 reads SQIVND (reference sequence). The trim removed 6 bases at V and 6 bases at J, leaving 9 bases unmatched. The CDR3 has 16 amino acids. This CDR3 is CASSHLPGQGAGELFF. The CDR3 DNA reads as TGTGCCAGTAGCCACCTCCCGGGACAGGGGGCCGGGGAGCTGTTTTTT.

The chain joins TRBV11-3 to TRBJ1-1; D remains ambiguous. The length of the CDR3 is 13 residues. The V end lost 0 bases, the J end lost 4 bases, and 6 bases lay between the germline ends. Germline CDR1 SGHNT, CDR2 YENEEA. CDR3 in DNA: TGTGCCAGCAGCTTAGATCCGGGCACTGAAGCTTTCTTT. It codes for CASSLDPGTEAFF. Supplemented by reference TRBV11-3 and TRBJ1-1, the full variable domain reads EAGVVQSPRYKIIEKKQPVAFWCNPISGHNTLYWYLQNLGQGPELLIRYENEEAVDDSQLPKDRFSAERLKGVDSTLKIQPAELGDSAVYLCASSLDPGTEAFFGQGTRLTVV.

The chain is built from TRBV25-1 and TRBJ2-1; 14 bases align to TRBD2. Trimming at V came to 3 bases and at J to 10 bases, leaving 5 bases not matched to a gene. The CDR3 runs to 15 residues. CDR1 is MGHDK and CDR2 is SYGVNS in the germline V gene. The CDR3 here is CASSEGLAGAGEQFF. DNA of the CDR3: TGTGCCAGCAGTGAGGGACTAGCGGGAGCGGGGGAGCAGTTCTTC.

V is TRBV27 and J is TRBJ1-2, with 8 bases identical to TRBD1. V shed 5 bases, J shed 8 bases, and the junction held 10 bases outside the gene matches. There are 14 residues in the CDR3. Germline CDR1 reads MNHEY; CDR2 reads SMNVEV (reference sequence). For the CDR3, the DNA is TGTGCCAGCAGTCTAACGGACAGGGTCGAGGGCTACACCTTC. This codes for CASSLTDRVEGYTF.

This sequence joins TRBV13 and TRBJ1-3; 7 positions match TRBD1. There are 17 residues in the CDR3. CDR1 and CDR2 (germline): PRHDT, FYEKMQ (reference sequence). Trimming at V came to 4 bases and at J to 1 base, leaving 10 bases not matched to a gene. CDR3 DNA sequence: TGTGCCAGCAGCTACCTTGACAGGGCCAAGTCTGGAAACACCATATATTTT. Translated, it gives CASSYLDRAKSGNTIYF.

This clone was seen a single time. The identical CDR3 is also encoded by other nucleotide sequences in the sample. The gene calls are TRBV9 and TRBJ2-7; TRBD1 is a possible D gene (6 bases). CDR1 SGDLS and CDR2 YYNGEE come from the germline V gene. Trimming took off 0 bases at V and 2 bases at J, with 12 bases between the two ends. The CDR3 extends over 15 amino acids. The CDR3: CASSVERTGPYEQYF. The DNA for the CDR3 is TGTGCCAGCAGCGTAGAGAGAACAGGGCCCTACGAGCAGTACTTC. The full variable domain, rest sourced from reference TRBV9 and TRBJ2-7, is DSGVTQTPKHLITATGQRVTLRCSPRSGDLSVYWYQQSLDQGLQFLIQYYNGEERAKGNILERFSAQQFPDLHSELNLSSLELGDSALYFCASSVERTGPYEQYFGPGTRLTVT.

The chain carries TRBV19 and TRBJ2-1; D gene unclear. This CDR3 spans 14 amino acids. The germline V gene encodes CDR1 LNHDA and CDR2 SQIVND (reference sequence). Deletions cut 5 bases from V and 0 bases from J, with 8 bases between. The CDR3 nucleotides are TGTGCCAGTAGTGGCGGCCGCTCCTACAATGAGCAGTTCTTC. Residues: CASSGGRSYNEQFF.

V usage is TRBV27 and J usage is TRBJ2-7; possibly TRBD2 for D (6 bases). Trimming took 1 base from V and 2 from J, leaving 12 bases between them. Germline V gives CDR1 MNHEY, CDR2 SMNVEV (reference sequence). The CDR3 spans 15 residues. CDR3: CASSLFLAFPYEQYF. The DNA of the CDR3 is TGTGCCAGCAGTTTATTTCTAGCGTTCCCCTACGAGCAGTACTTC.

The chain uses TRBV4-3 and TRBJ2-1; TRBD2 matches at 8 bases. The germline V gene encodes CDR1 LGHNA and CDR2 YSLEER. The junction had 9 bases not matched to a gene; V was cut back by 4 bases and J by 10 bases. The CDR3 runs 14 residues. The CDR3 region has the DNA TGCGCCAGCAGCCCCACCCCGGGACTAGAGGAGCAGTTCTTC. This encodes CASSPTPGLEEQFF.

This chain links TRBV30 with TRBJ1-1, with TRBD1 matching 7 bases. With V trimmed by 5 bases and J by 1 base, 7 bases remained unmatched. Looked up from germline, CDR1 is GTSNPN and CDR2 is SVGIG (reference sequence). The CDR3 covers 14 residues. CDR3 coding DNA: TGTGCCTGGGTAAACAGGGGCCGGAACACTGAAGCTTTCTTT. This codes for CAWVNRGRNTEAFF.

J is TRBJ1-1 and V is TRBV6-1; D remains ambiguous. The CDR3 covers 12 residues. Looked up from germline, CDR1 is MNHNS and CDR2 is SASEGT. Trimming pared 8 bases from V and 6 bases from J, leaving 13 bases between. CDR3: CASWPDGAEAFF. The CDR3 DNA sequence: TGTGCCAGCTGGCCAGACGGGGCTGAAGCTTTCTTT.

The count of this clone is one. This chain connects TRBV19 to TRBJ2-1; 9 nucleotides align to TRBD2. CDR1 is LNHDA and CDR2 is SQIVND in the germline V gene (reference sequence). V lost 5 bases and J lost 4; bases outside the gene matches: 9. The CDR3 consists of 16 residues. Here the CDR3 reads CASSLLTSGWYNEQFF. The CDR3 DNA is TGTGCCAGTAGTCTCCTGACTAGCGGTTGGTACAATGAGCAGTTCTTC.

As concerns this clone: The conserved final phenylalanine or tryptophan is absent from the CDR3, which likely points to a read error. The limits of the CDR3 on the DNA are not certain, so only TCRdb's listed CDR3 is given. The J gene is TRBJ2-6, the V gene TRBV20-1; no DNA check was done on the table's D call, TRBD1. The CDR3 adds up to 9 amino acids, both ends counted. The V gene's germline CDR1 is DFQATT and CDR2 SNEGSKA (reference sequence). CDR3 in amino acids: CSASTGLAV.

There are a few counts of this clone. The J gene is TRBJ1-6, the V gene TRBV6-5; 7 bases match TRBD1. Trimming cost V 2 bases and J 4 bases; bases outside gene matches: 2. The CDR3 runs 15 residues. The germline gives CDR1 MNHEY, CDR2 SVGAGI. The CDR3 DNA is TGTGCCAGCAGTTACCGGGGACAGTATAATTCACCCCTCCACTTT. Translation: CASSYRGQYNSPLHF.

This clone was detected once. The gene calls are TRBV4-3 and TRBJ2-7, with 11 bases fitting TRBD1. V gave up 0 bases and J gave up 4 bases; unmatched junction bases: 5. CDR3 length equals 16 residues. The germline CDR1 and CDR2 sequences are LGHNA and YSLEER. Here the CDR3 reads CASSQEEDRGRYEQYF. The CDR3 DNA is TGCGCCAGCAGCCAAGAAGAGGACAGGGGGCGATACGAGCAGTACTTC.

This clone was seen a few times. This sequence joins TRBV5-1 and TRBJ1-1, with D perhaps TRBD1 (6 bases). CDR1 is SGHRS and CDR2 is YFSETQ in the germline V gene. This CDR3 comprises 13 residues. The V end lost 3 bases, the J end lost 11 bases, and 17 bases lay between the germline ends. The CDR3 spells CASSSVITGFAFF. The DNA of the CDR3 is TGCGCCAGCAGCTCGGTGATCACAGGGTTCGCTTTCTTT. The entire variable domain, with the rest obtained from reference TRBV5-1 and TRBJ1-1, is as follows: KAGVTQTPRYLIKTRGQQVTLSCSPISGHRSVSWYQQTPGQGLQFLFEYFSETQRNKGNFPGRFSGRQFSNSRSEMNVSTLELGDSALYLCASSSVITGFAFFGQGTRLTVV.

The V call is TRBV19, the J call TRBJ2-1; maybe TRBD2 (5 bases). The V gene's germline CDR1 is LNHDA and CDR2 SQIVND (reference sequence). This CDR3 region has 15 residues. V lost 3 bases to trimming and J lost 6 bases, with 15 bases between them. CDR3 protein: CASSMGGQKSNEQFF. CDR3 nucleotides: TGTGCCAGTAGTATGGGCGGGCAGAAGTCCAATGAGCAGTTCTTC.

This clone came up once. The chain uses TRBV12-5 and TRBJ2-1; 11 positions match TRBD2. The germline V gene has CDR1 LGHNT and CDR2 FRNRAP. Losses at the gene ends were 0 bases for V and 2 bases for J; bases not matched to a gene: 6. The CDR3 is made up of 18 amino acids. CDR3 loop: CASGLVPSGRTTYNEQFF. CDR3 DNA sequence: TGTGCTAGTGGTTTGGTACCTAGCGGGAGGACGACCTACAATGAGCAGTTCTTC.

In its sample, this clone was seen once. Other DNA variants within this sample encode the same CDR3. V and J are TRBV5-1 and TRBJ2-2; perhaps TRBD2 as D (5 bases). The CDR3 is made up of 18 amino acids. CDR1 SGHRS and CDR2 YFSETQ come from the germline V gene. The ends were cut back, 0 bases at V and 4 bases at J, with 19 bases in the middle. For the CDR3, the DNA is TGCGCCAGCAGCTTGGGTTTGCGGGCTAGCATATCCACCGGGGAGCTGTTTTTT. It specifies CASSLGLRASISTGELFF.

This clone appeared a few times. The V call is TRBV19, the J call TRBJ2-3; tentatively, D is TRBD2 (6 bases). With 4 bases removed from V and 3 bases from J, the gap between germline ends came to 11 bases. Germline values: CDR1 LNHDA, CDR2 SQIVND (reference sequence). The CDR3 contains 14 residues. DNA for the CDR3: TGTGCCAGTAGTACCCGGACTACGACAGATACGCAGTATTTT. Amino acid sequence: CASSTRTTTDTQYF. The variable domain in full, with the rest retrieved from reference TRBV19 and TRBJ2-3, is DGGITQSPKYLFRKEGQNVTLSCEQNLNHDAMYWYRQDPGQGLRLIYYSQIVNDFQKGDIAEGYSVSREKKESFPLTVTSAQKNPTAFYLCASSTRTTTDTQYFGPGTRLTVL.